This T cell receptor beta chain was retrieved from a study of blood T cell repertoires in COVID-19. On the study more broadly: Sites in the United States, Italy and Spain provided acute and convalescent COVID-19 samples. T cells, B-cell-depleted T cells, or PBMCs provided the cDNA or gDNA that served as material.

The V end lost 0 bases, the J end lost 7 bases, and 6 bases lay between the germline ends. The CDR3 has 11 amino acids. Per the germline V gene, CDR1 is DFQATT and CDR2 is SNEGSKA (reference sequence). As to this clone: This sample also contains other DNA sequences that code for the same CDR3.

In the authors' workflow: Nucleated cell number was recorded as an estimate derived from reference gene primer amplification. TCRdb's copy holds only in-frame clones and misses some; the assay was immunoSEQ multiplex PCR. From that table come the V and J calls and clone size; the DNA was used to work out D and trimming. This sample carries approximately 150,000 clones, around 81% of them seen once, and the ten largest clones take approximately 8.2%. Sample: peripheral blood. The chain joins TRBV20-1 to TRBJ1-2; D perhaps matches TRBD1 (6 bases). The receptor's source is a human donor in a cohort sampled during active COVID-19. CDR3 in amino acids: CSARDRGGYTF. CDR3 DNA: TGCAGTGCTAGAGACAGGGGTGGCTACACCTTC.